Listed below are T cell receptor beta chains from one sample, sequenced in a study of blood T cell repertoires in COVID-19. The data were produced by immunoSEQ multiplex PCR, yet TCRdb's version contains in-frame clones alone and is incomplete. The sample has some 250,000 clones; about nine tenths are singletons. Material for sequencing was PBMCs or T cells enriched from blood (not recorded which). These TCRs come from a man between 18 and 29 years old who had recovered from COVID-19. CDR3s include the opening cysteine and the closing phenylalanine or tryptophan. The order of the fields is V gene, clone size, J gene, D gene, CDR3 DNA, CDR3 protein. A D gene is named only where the DNA matches it firmly. Some rows mark clone size as missing; the rest say once, few, many or name a class of expanded clone.

V gene: TRBV4-1
clone size: .
J gene: TRBJ2-7
D gene: .
CDR3 DNA: TGCGCCAGCAGCCAAAGACAGGGAGGCTCCTACGAGCAGTACTTC
CDR3 protein: CASSQRQGGSYEQYF

V gene: TRBV5-1
clone size: .
J gene: TRBJ2-5
D gene: .
CDR3 DNA: TGCGCCAGCAGCTCAGGGACTGGCCAAGAGACCCAGTACTTC
CDR3 protein: CASSSGTGQETQYF

V gene: TRBV6-5
clone size: .
J gene: TRBJ2-7
D gene: TRBD2
CDR3 DNA: TGTGCCAGCAGCCGGGGGACTAGCGGGAGAGGCGAGCAGTACTTC
CDR3 protein: CASSRGTSGRGEQYF

V gene: TRBV7-9
clone size: .
J gene: TRBJ2-5
D gene: .
CDR3 DNA: .
CDR3 protein: CASSFGAGGPQYF

V gene: TRBV30
clone size: .
J gene: TRBJ2-7
D gene: .
CDR3 DNA: TGTGCCTGGAGTGGGAGGCAGGCCTACGAGCAGTACTTC
CDR3 protein: CAWSGRQAYEQYF

V gene: TRBV7-9
clone size: .
J gene: TRBJ2-2
D gene: .
CDR3 DNA: TGTGCCAGCAGCTTAGGCAGCGGGGAGCTGTTTTTT
CDR3 protein: CASSLGSGELFF

V gene: TRBV3-1/TRBV3-2
clone size: few
J gene: TRBJ2-3
D gene: TRBD2
CDR3 DNA: TGTGCCAGCAGCCGAGCTAGCGGGGGAGATACGCAGTATTTT
CDR3 protein: CASSRASGGDTQYF

V gene: TRBV7-9
clone size: few
J gene: TRBJ1-4
D gene: TRBD1
CDR3 DNA: TGTGCCGTCCCGACAGGGAAGGCAAAACTGTTTTTT
CDR3 protein: CAVPTGKAKLFF

V gene: TRBV11-3
clone size: .
J gene: TRBJ2-1
D gene: TRBD2
CDR3 DNA: TGTGCCAGCAGCTTAGTAGGTGGCCTAGCGGGAAGAGATGAGCAGTTCTTC
CDR3 protein: CASSLVGGLAGRDEQFF

V gene: TRBV2
clone size: .
J gene: TRBJ2-1
D gene: TRBD2
CDR3 DNA: TGTGCCAGCCTAGCGGGACCGCAGTTCTTC
CDR3 protein: CASLAGPQFF

V gene: TRBV30
clone size: .
J gene: TRBJ2-5
D gene: TRBD2
CDR3 DNA: TGTGCCGGTTCTGGACTAGCGGGAGGGCCCGGACGGGAGACCCAGTACTTC
CDR3 protein: CAGSGLAGGPGRETQYF

V gene: TRBV3-1/TRBV3-2
clone size: .
J gene: TRBJ1-1
D gene: .
CDR3 DNA: TGTGCCAGCAGCCAAGATTGGAGGGGCTCGAACACTGAAGCTTTCTTT
CDR3 protein: CASSQDWRGSNTEAFF

V gene: TRBV27
clone size: .
J gene: TRBJ1-4
D gene: TRBD1
CDR3 DNA: TGTGCCAGCAGACCCCCGGGACAGGGCGGTGAAAAACTGTTTTTT
CDR3 protein: CASRPPGQGGEKLFF

V gene: TRBV27
clone size: once
J gene: TRBJ1-2
D gene: TRBD1
CDR3 DNA: TGTGCCAGCAGTTTAAACAGGGGCCCAAGGCGGGGCTACACCTTC
CDR3 protein: CASSLNRGPRRGYTF

V gene: TRBV10-2
clone size: .
J gene: TRBJ1-5
D gene: TRBD1
CDR3 DNA: TGCGCCAGCAGTGATCGGGGACAGGGGCATCAGCCCCAGCATTTT
CDR3 protein: CASSDRGQGHQPQHF

V gene: TRBV2
clone size: .
J gene: TRBJ2-3
D gene: TRBD1
CDR3 DNA: TGTGCCAGCAGTGAAGGGGACAGGGGCACAGATACGCAGTATTTT
CDR3 protein: CASSEGDRGTDTQYF

V gene: TRBV27
clone size: .
J gene: TRBJ2-1
D gene: TRBD1
CDR3 DNA: TGTGCCAGCAGTTTAACCGGGACAGTCAAGTTCTTC
CDR3 protein: CASSLTGTVKFF

V gene: TRBV2
clone size: .
J gene: TRBJ1-6
D gene: TRBD1
CDR3 DNA: TGTGCCACCTGGACAGGGCTCAATAATTCACCCCTCCACTTT
CDR3 protein: CATWTGLNNSPLHF

V gene: TRBV19
clone size: .
J gene: TRBJ2-1
D gene: .
CDR3 DNA: TGTGCCAGTAGTATCGGGGGAGTCCTCTCCTACAATGAGCAGTTCTTC
CDR3 protein: CASSIGGVLSYNEQFF

V gene: TRBV19
clone size: .
J gene: TRBJ1-2
D gene: TRBD1
CDR3 DNA: TGTGCCAGTAGTATAGCCAGGACAGGGATCGGCTACACCTTC
CDR3 protein: CASSIARTGIGYTF

V gene: TRBV7-8
clone size: .
J gene: TRBJ2-1
D gene: .
CDR3 DNA: TGTGCCAGCAGCTTTCGACAGAACAATGAGCAGTTCTTC
CDR3 protein: CASSFRQNNEQFF

V gene: TRBV30
clone size: .
J gene: TRBJ1-2
D gene: .
CDR3 DNA: TGTGCCTGGAGTGTACAGGCTCCGGGTGGCTACACCTTC
CDR3 protein: CAWSVQAPGGYTF

V gene: TRBV3-1/TRBV3-2
clone size: once
J gene: TRBJ2-1
D gene: TRBD2
CDR3 DNA: TGTGCCAGCAGCCAAGAACTAGCGGGGGAGGACAATGAGCAGTTCTTC
CDR3 protein: CASSQELAGEDNEQFF

V gene: TRBV7-9
clone size: .
J gene: TRBJ1-2
D gene: .
CDR3 DNA: TGTGCCAGCAGCTTAGAAGCAGGGGCGTATGGCTACACCTTC
CDR3 protein: CASSLEAGAYGYTF

V gene: TRBV6-1
clone size: .
J gene: TRBJ1-6
D gene: .
CDR3 DNA: TGTGCCAGCAGTGAATGGGAGAATTCACCCCTCCACTTT
CDR3 protein: CASSEWENSPLHF

V gene: TRBV6-2/TRBV6-3
clone size: .
J gene: TRBJ2-7
D gene: .
CDR3 DNA: TGTGCCAGCAGTTACTACCGCAGGGGACGCCGCGTCGAGCAGTACTTC
CDR3 protein: CASSYYRRGRRVEQYF

V gene: TRBV5-6
clone size: once
J gene: TRBJ1-6
D gene: .
CDR3 DNA: TGTGCCAGCAGCCTGGACAGTTTTGGTTCTTCACCCCTCCACTTT
CDR3 protein: CASSLDSFGSSPLHF

V gene: TRBV19
clone size: .
J gene: TRBJ1-5
D gene: .
CDR3 DNA: TGTGCCAGTAGGGGGACGGGGGTTGAGCCCCAGCATTTT
CDR3 protein: CASRGTGVEPQHF

V gene: TRBV10-2
clone size: .
J gene: TRBJ2-1
D gene: TRBD2
CDR3 DNA: TGCGCCAGCAGGGAGGGGCGGGAGTTAAACCATGAGCAGTTCTTC
CDR3 protein: CASREGRELNHEQFF

V gene: TRBV11-3
clone size: .
J gene: TRBJ2-3
D gene: TRBD2
CDR3 DNA: TGTGCCAGCAGCTTAGATGCCCCTAGCGGGAGTAGGGATACGCAGTATTTT
CDR3 protein: CASSLDAPSGSRDTQYF

V gene: TRBV6-2/TRBV6-3
clone size: once
J gene: TRBJ1-5
D gene: TRBD1
CDR3 DNA: TGTGCCAGCAGTTACTCAGGCAAACCAGGGGGCAGTTATGGGCAGCCCCAGCATTTT
CDR3 protein: CASSYSGKPGGSYGQPQHF

V gene: TRBV9
clone size: .
J gene: TRBJ2-7
D gene: TRBD1
CDR3 DNA: TGTGCCAGCAGCTCGGGACAGAACTCCTACGAGCAGTACTTC
CDR3 protein: CASSSGQNSYEQYF

V gene: TRBV10-1
clone size: .
J gene: TRBJ2-3
D gene: TRBD2
CDR3 DNA: TGCGCCAGCAGTGAGTTCGGACTAGCGGGTCCCATGGCAGATACGCAGTATTTT
CDR3 protein: CASSEFGLAGPMADTQYF

V gene: TRBV2
clone size: once
J gene: TRBJ1-2
D gene: TRBD1
CDR3 DNA: TGTGCCAGCAGTGAAGGGGCAGGGGGGAACTATGGCTACACCTTC
CDR3 protein: CASSEGAGGNYGYTF

V gene: TRBV7-3
clone size: .
J gene: TRBJ2-1
D gene: TRBD2
CDR3 DNA: TGTGCCAGCAGCTCTCGACTAGCGGGTGGGGGTGGCTCCTACAATGAGCAGTTCTTC
CDR3 protein: CASSSRLAGGGGSYNEQFF

V gene: TRBV5-1
clone size: .
J gene: TRBJ1-1
D gene: .
CDR3 DNA: TGCGCCAGCAGTCTGGCGGCGAGACGGCAGTACACTGAAGCTTTCTTT
CDR3 protein: CASSLAARRQYTEAFF

V gene: TRBV5-5
clone size: few
J gene: TRBJ1-1
D gene: .
CDR3 DNA: TGTGCCAGCAGCTTAGGCCAGGCGAACACTGAAGCTTTCTTT
CDR3 protein: CASSLGQANTEAFF

V gene: TRBV13
clone size: .
J gene: TRBJ2-1
D gene: TRBD2
CDR3 DNA: TGTGCCAGCAGCCCGGGACTAGCGGGAGACAATGAGCAGTTCTTC
CDR3 protein: CASSPGLAGDNEQFF

V gene: TRBV6-5
clone size: once
J gene: TRBJ1-2
D gene: .
CDR3 DNA: TGTGCCAGCACGACAGTCTATGGCTACACCTTC
CDR3 protein: CASTTVYGYTF

V gene: TRBV5-1
clone size: .
J gene: TRBJ1-2
D gene: TRBD1
CDR3 DNA: TGCGCCAGCAGAACCACGACAGGGGGCGTAACGGATGGCTACACCTTC
CDR3 protein: CASRTTTGGVTDGYTF

V gene: TRBV4-1
clone size: .
J gene: TRBJ1-1
D gene: .
CDR3 DNA: TGCGCCAGCAGCCAAGTCGCAGGGACTAACACTGAAGCTTTCTTT
CDR3 protein: CASSQVAGTNTEAFF

V gene: TRBV19
clone size: .
J gene: TRBJ1-5
D gene: .
CDR3 DNA: TGTGCCAGTAGTAAAGGCAGGTATAGCAATCAGCCCCAGCATTTT
CDR3 protein: CASSKGRYSNQPQHF

V gene: TRBV12-5
clone size: once
J gene: TRBJ2-1
D gene: TRBD2
CDR3 DNA: TGTGCTAGTGGTCCCCCGGGACTAGCGGGTTACAATGAGCAGTTCTTC
CDR3 protein: CASGPPGLAGYNEQFF

V gene: TRBV19
clone size: .
J gene: TRBJ2-3
D gene: TRBD2
CDR3 DNA: TGTGCCAGTTCGGGACTAGCGGGAGGACCAGATACGCAGTATTTT
CDR3 protein: CASSGLAGGPDTQYF

V gene: TRBV9
clone size: .
J gene: TRBJ2-2
D gene: TRBD2
CDR3 DNA: TGTGCCAGCAGCGTAGGCCTAGCGGTCATGGCCGGGGAGCTGTTTTTT
CDR3 protein: CASSVGLAVMAGELFF

V gene: TRBV30
clone size: .
J gene: TRBJ2-3
D gene: .
CDR3 DNA: TGTGCCTGGAGTGTATGGCCAGATACGCAGTATTTT
CDR3 protein: CAWSVWPDTQYF

V gene: TRBV19
clone size: once
J gene: TRBJ1-6
D gene: .
CDR3 DNA: TGTGCCAGTAGTATAGATACTGGACAGCAGAATTCACCCCTCCACTTT
CDR3 protein: CASSIDTGQQNSPLHF